Presented here are 31 T cell receptor beta chains from one specimen sequenced in a study of T cells after yellow fever vaccination. In TCRdb, the 5' RACE reads were re-called with MiXCR into one record per CDR3 protein. The sample holds about 300,000 distinct CDR3 sequences, approximately 10% seen once. The sequenced sample was CD4+ T cells sorted from PBMCs, obtained 5 days after the yellow fever booster vaccination. The receptors here all came from a man between 18 and 29 years old who received the YFV17D yellow fever vaccine.

This clonotype was seen a handful of times. The chain has TRBV12-3 or TRBV12-4 and TRBJ1-1; TRBD1 might be the D (5 bases). This CDR3 has 14 amino acids. With 6 bases removed from V and 4 bases from J, the gap between germline ends came to 15 bases. The DNA of the CDR3 is TGTGCCAGCAGGGACGAAGGGAGGGGCACTGAAGCTTTCTTT. Its protein product is CASRDEGRGTEAFF.

This clonotype occurred a few times. The rearrangement links TRBV5-1 to TRBJ1-3; D unresolved. This CDR3 has 15 amino acids. The germline CDR1 and CDR2 sequences are SGHRS and YFSETQ. Trimming took off 0 bases at V and 4 bases at J, with 11 bases between the two ends. The CDR3 sequence is CASSLEGSRGNTIYF. The CDR3 nucleotides are TGCGCCAGCAGCTTGGAAGGGTCGCGAGGAAACACCATATATTTT.

The sample holds many counts of this clonotype. The junction and the germline gene differ at one end; a read error may be behind it. This chain connects TRBV5-1 to TRBJ2-1; no clear D gene. The CDR3 extends over 11 amino acids. CDR1 SGHRS and CDR2 YFSETQ come from the germline V gene. The CDR3 DNA follows: TGTGCCAGCAGCTTAAACAATGAGCAGTTCTTC. Residues: CASSLNNEQFF. The whole variable domain, remainder taken from reference TRBV5-1 and TRBJ2-1, is KAGVTQTPRYLIKTRGQQVTLSCSPISGHRSVSWYQQTPGQGLQFLFEYFSETQRNKGNFPGRFSGRQFSNSRSEMNVSTLELGDSALYLCASSLNNEQFFGPGTRLTVL.

The genes are TRBV5-8 and TRBJ2-1; 8 bases agree with TRBD2. V was pared by 1 base and J by 2 bases, with 2 bases of the junction left unmatched. Germline CDR1 SGHTS, CDR2 YDEGEE. This CDR3 is 15 amino acids long. The CDR3 DNA reads TGTGCCAGCAGCTTGCGGGGGGGCACCTACAATGAGCAGTTCTTC. Protein product: CASSLRGGTYNEQFF.

The rearrangement links TRBV5-1 to TRBJ2-5; 10 nucleotides match TRBD2. V was pared by 4 bases and J by 3 bases, with 9 bases of the junction left unmatched. The CDR3 extends over 16 amino acids. CDR1 and CDR2 from the germline V gene are SGHRS and YFSETQ. CDR3 nucleotide sequence: TGCGCCAGCAGCCCCCTAGAGCTAGCGGGGGAAGAGACCCAGTACTTC. Translating it yields CASSPLELAGEETQYF. The whole variable domain, filled in from reference TRBV5-1 and TRBJ2-5, reads KAGVTQTPRYLIKTRGQQVTLSCSPISGHRSVSWYQQTPGQGLQFLFEYFSETQRNKGNFPGRFSGRQFSNSRSEMNVSTLELGDSALYLCASSPLELAGEETQYFGPGTRLLVL.

The DNA for the CDR3 is TGCAGCGTTGAAGATCTGGCAGGGGGATTCTATGGCTACACCTTC. Translation gives CSVEDLAGGFYGYTF. V is TRBV29-1 and J is TRBJ1-2; 7 nucleotides match TRBD1. The V gene's germline CDR1 is SQVTM and CDR2 ANQGSEA. The CDR3 sequence is 15 residues long. Trimming cost V 0 bases and J 4 bases; bases outside gene matches: 8. The variable domain in full, with the rest retrieved from reference TRBV29-1 and TRBJ1-2, is SAVISQKPSRDICQRGTSLTIQCQVDSQVTMMFWYRQQPGQSLTLIATANQGSEATYESGFVIDKFPISRPNLTFSTLTVSNMSPEDSSIYLCSVEDLAGGFYGYTFGSGTRLTVV.

A few counts support this clonotype. The chain joins TRBV5-6 to TRBJ1-1; D is ambiguous. This CDR3 comprises 13 residues. Trimming shortened V by 0 bases and J by 4 bases, and 7 bases separated the two germline ends. Germline CDR1 reads SGHDT; CDR2 reads YYEEEE. The CDR3 nucleotides are TGTGCCAGCAGCTTGGAACGAAGCACTGAAGCTTTCTTT. Translated: CASSLERSTEAFF.

This clonotype was counted between two and nine times. As DNA, the CDR3 is TGTGCCAGCAGCCATATGGACGACCGAGGGACCCAGTACTTC. It encodes CASSHMDDRGTQYF. The gene calls are TRBV4-2 and TRBJ2-5; D ambiguous. From germline, CDR1 is LGHNA and CDR2 YNFKEQ. The CDR3 is 14 amino acids. V gave up 3 bases and J gave up 7 bases, with 15 bases separating them.

The chain joins TRBV7-9 to TRBJ1-2; weak D call: TRBD1 (6 bases). Germline V CDR1 and CDR2: SEHNR, FQNEAQ (reference sequence). With 5 bases removed from V and 8 bases from J, the gap between germline ends came to 18 bases. This CDR3 has 14 residues. This CDR3 is CASSLSGTFGGYTF. In DNA, the CDR3 is TGTGCCAGCAGCCTTTCCGGGACATTCGGAGGCTACACCTTC.

The rearrangement joins TRBV7-2 to TRBJ2-7; the D call may be TRBD1 or TRBD2 (5 bases each). Germline assignment: CDR1 SGHTA and CDR2 FQGNSA. This CDR3 spans 14 amino acids. Trimming pared 5 bases from V and 6 bases from J, leaving 17 bases between. CDR3 sequence (DNA): TGTGCCAGCAGCCCGGGGACCCTGAACACCGAGCAGTACTTC. Residues: CASSPGTLNTEQYF.

V usage is TRBV4-3 and J usage is TRBJ1-2; tentative D call: TRBD1 (6 bases). This CDR3 is 13 amino acids long. The germline V gene encodes CDR1 LGHNA and CDR2 YSLEER. V shed 0 bases and J shed 7 bases, with 9 bases lying between them. CDR3: CASSQDSGVGYTF. The CDR3 DNA sequence: TGCGCCAGCAGCCAAGATTCAGGGGTTGGCTACACCTTC.

The sample holds a few counts of this clonotype. The chain has TRBV29-1 and TRBJ2-5; TRBD1 or TRBD2 may be the D gene (6 bases each). V lost 7 bases, J lost 1 base, and 13 bases lay in between. The CDR3 spans 13 residues. Germline values: CDR1 SQVTM, CDR2 ANQGSEA. This CDR3 reads CSARGRLQETQYF. The CDR3 nucleotides read TGCAGCGCCCGGGGGCGTCTCCAAGAGACCCAGTACTTC.

V usage is TRBV19 and J usage is TRBJ1-2, with D uncertain. CDR1 is LNHDA and CDR2 is SQIVND in the germline V gene (reference sequence). The CDR3 has 18 amino acids. V was trimmed by 6 bases and J by 4 bases, leaving 27 bases between them. CDR3 sequence reads: CASSPNIAGSQAGYGYTF. The CDR3 nucleotides read TGTGCCAGTAGCCCAAATATTGCCGGCAGCCAAGCCGGCTATGGCTACACCTTC.

This clonotype occurred a few times. The chain links TRBV20-1 to TRBJ1-1; D not certain. This CDR3 comprises 13 residues. V lost 5 bases to trimming and J lost 5 bases, with 15 bases between them. In germline, CDR1 is DFQATT, CDR2 SNEGSKA (reference sequence). The CDR3 spells CSAAWPGRTEAFF. The CDR3 DNA sequence: TGCAGTGCTGCGTGGCCAGGTAGGACTGAAGCTTTCTTT.

This chain links TRBV7-2 with TRBJ2-3; 7 nucleotides line up with TRBD2. Germline V gene data show CDR1 as SGHTA and CDR2 as FQGNSA. The CDR3 has 15 residues. V was pared by 5 bases and J by 4 bases, with 9 bases of the junction left unmatched. This CDR3 is CASSRAGARADTQYF. As DNA, the CDR3 is TGTGCCAGCAGCCGTGCGGGAGCCCGCGCAGATACGCAGTATTTT.

This chain links TRBV5-1 with TRBJ2-2; D may be TRBD2 (7 bases). This CDR3 comprises 16 residues. Germline V gene data show CDR1 as SGHRS and CDR2 as YFSETQ. Trimming removed 4 bases at V and 0 bases at J, with 13 bases between. In DNA form, the CDR3 reads TGCGCCAGCAGCCCTGGGGGGGGCGCGAACACCGGGGAGCTGTTTTTT. Translation gives CASSPGGGANTGELFF.

This chain connects TRBV6-2 or TRBV6-3 to TRBJ2-3; 7 bases map to TRBD1. Per germline, CDR1 MNHEY and CDR2 SVGEGT. V lost 8 bases to trimming and J lost 3 bases; unmatched junction nucleotides: 8. The CDR3 is 14 amino acids. CDR3 region: CASVTGLRTDTQYF. The CDR3 coding sequence is TGTGCCAGCGTGACAGGGCTGAGAACAGATACGCAGTATTTT.

The rearrangement links TRBV11-3 to TRBJ2-1; 7 positions match TRBD2. CDR1 is SGHNT, CDR2 YENEEA, per germline. The CDR3 contains 14 residues. J lost 5 bases, V lost 6 bases, and 7 bases had no gene match. CDR3 sequence reads: CASSHGRTDNEQFF. The CDR3 DNA is TGTGCCAGCAGTCACGGGAGGACCGACAATGAGCAGTTCTTC. The full variable domain, completed using reference TRBV11-3 and TRBJ2-1, is EAGVVQSPRYKIIEKKQPVAFWCNPISGHNTLYWYLQNLGQGPELLIRYENEEAVDDSQLPKDRFSAERLKGVDSTLKIQPAELGDSAVYLCASSHGRTDNEQFFGPGTRLTVL.

This clonotype was detected only a few times. CDR3 loop: CASSSLLRTADTQYF. The CDR3 DNA reads TGTGCCAGCAGCTCCTTACTCCGAACGGCAGATACGCAGTATTTT. This sequence joins TRBV5-5 and TRBJ2-3; D is ambiguous. CDR3 length equals 15 residues. Trimming took off 3 bases at V and 4 bases at J, with 15 bases between the two ends. From germline, CDR1 is SGHKS and CDR2 YYEKEE (reference sequence).

This clonotype showed up just a few times. CDR3 residues: CASPPVNTGELFF. The DNA for the CDR3 is TGTGCCAGCCCCCCCGTAAACACCGGGGAGCTGTTTTTT. The rearrangement joins TRBV11-2 to TRBJ2-2; D gene ambiguous. CDR1 and CDR2 (germline): SGHAT, FQNNGV. V lost 8 bases and J lost 2, with 9 bases in between. The CDR3 runs 13 residues.

V is TRBV12-3 or TRBV12-4 and J is TRBJ1-6; D is unclear. Deletions cut 2 bases from V and 8 bases from J, with 7 bases between. The CDR3 spans 13 residues. The CDR3 bases are TGTGCCAGCAGTTTAAGGTTGGATTCACCCCTCCACTTT. Its protein product is CASSLRLDSPLHF.

The sample holds many counts of this clonotype. This sequence joins TRBV4-1 and TRBJ1-5; D gene uncertain. This CDR3 spans 15 amino acids. The V end was cut by 4 bases, the J end by 5 bases, with 15 bases between. Germline loops: CDR1 MGHRA, CDR2 YSYEKL. The CDR3 is CASSPEGQDYQPQHF. The DNA for the CDR3 is TGCGCCAGCAGCCCTGAAGGGCAGGACTATCAGCCCCAGCATTTT.

This clonotype appeared many times. This chain links TRBV6-5 with TRBJ1-5; TRBD1 is a possible D gene (6 bases). Germline CDR1 reads MNHEY; CDR2 reads SVGAGI. Trimming pared 9 bases from V and 0 bases from J, leaving 12 bases between. This CDR3 region has 14 residues. The CDR3 DNA reads as TGTGCCAGTGGAACAGGGAGTAGCAATCAGCCCCAGCATTTT. Its translation is CASGTGSSNQPQHF.

A few counts support this clonotype. The CDR3 nucleotides are TGTGCCAGCAGTCCGCCCTCCGGACTAGCGGGGACTTTCCCCGGGGAGCTGTTTTTT. Translating it yields CASSPPSGLAGTFPGELFF. V and J are TRBV12-3 or TRBV12-4 and TRBJ2-2; TRBD2 matches at 12 bases. V gave up 5 bases and J gave up 6 bases; unmatched junction bases: 16. The CDR3 is 19 residues long.

This clonotype was observed at least ten times. The V call is TRBV7-3, the J call TRBJ2-2; 8 bases agree with TRBD1. CDR1 is SGHTA and CDR2 is FQGTGA in the germline V gene. The ends lost 2 bases at V and 5 bases at J; junction bases unmatched: 4. This CDR3 region has 15 residues. In DNA, the CDR3 is TGTGCCAGCAGCTTAGCCCGGACAGGGACCGGGGAGCTGTTTTTT. Its translation is CASSLARTGTGELFF.

In its sample, this clonotype was seen many times. The chain carries TRBV20-1 and TRBJ2-3; D ambiguous. Trimming left V 0 bases short and J 4 bases short, with 17 bases between. The CDR3 is 16 amino acids. Per germline, CDR1 DFQATT and CDR2 SNEGSKA (reference sequence). The CDR3 is CSARDRKVAVADTQYF. The CDR3, as DNA: TGCAGTGCTAGAGATCGAAAGGTCGCTGTGGCAGATACGCAGTATTTT.

This clonotype was seen more than once but under ten times. This sequence joins TRBV7-9 and TRBJ2-2, with no clear D. This CDR3 contains 12 residues. V was pared by 4 bases and J by 3 bases, with 3 bases between. Germline-derived CDR1 and CDR2 are SEHNR and FQNEAQ (reference sequence). The CDR3 protein is CASSSHTGELFF. The DNA for the CDR3 is TGTGCCAGCAGCTCCCACACCGGGGAGCTGTTTTTT. Based on the CDR3 plus reference TRBV7-9 and TRBJ2-2, the full variable domain is DTGVSQNPRHKITKRGQNVTFRCDPISEHNRLYWYRQTLGQGPEFLTYFQNEAQLEKSRLLSDRFSAERPKGSFSTLEIQRTEQGDSAMYLCASSSHTGELFFGEGSRLTVL.

This clonotype was found a few times. This chain uses TRBV7-9 with TRBJ2-7, with D uncertain. CDR3 length: 15 residues. Trimming shortened V by 1 base and J by 3 bases, and 13 bases separated the two germline ends. CDR1 is SEHNR, CDR2 FQNEAQ, per germline (reference sequence). In nucleotides, the CDR3 is TGTGCCAGCAGCTTAGATGGACGGAACTTCTACGAGCAGTACTTC. Translation gives CASSLDGRNFYEQYF.

The chain couples TRBV6-5 to TRBJ1-2, with D unresolved. With 5 bases removed from V and 3 bases from J, the gap between germline ends came to 19 bases. The CDR3 sequence is 16 residues long. Germline assignment: CDR1 MNHEY and CDR2 SVGAGI. Here the CDR3 reads CASSSGLRGSDYGYTF. The CDR3 bases are TGTGCCAGCAGTAGTGGGCTTAGAGGATCTGACTATGGCTACACCTTC.

In this sample, this clonotype turned up a few times. The gene calls are TRBV5-1 and TRBJ2-7; the match to TRBD1 covers 9 bases. The CDR3 spans 16 residues. CDR1 and CDR2 (germline): SGHRS, YFSETQ. Unmatched junction bases numbered 8, after V lost 4 bases and J lost 0 bases. CDR3 in amino acids: CASSAGPTGGSYEQYV. DNA of the CDR3: TGCGCCAGCAGCGCCGGCCCGACAGGGGGCTCCTACGAGCAGTACGTC.

In its sample, this clonotype was seen many times. This chain joins TRBV20-1 and TRBJ2-1; D unresolved. This CDR3 spans 15 amino acids. V was shortened by 5 bases and J by 3 bases, with 17 bases between the two germline ends. CDR1 and CDR2 from the germline V gene are DFQATT and SNEGSKA (reference sequence). CDR3 coding DNA: TGCAGTGCTTCGACTGGCCGTACATTCTACAATGAGCAGTTCTTC. This codes for CSASTGRTFYNEQFF.